The 2 T cell receptor beta chains below were found in one sample sequenced in a study of T-cell memory formation after mild COVID-19. In TCRdb, the 5' RACE reads were re-called with MiXCR into one record per CDR3 protein. The table shows 430,000 or so distinct CDR3 sequences, with about 23% occurring only once. Source material: PBMCs or a T cell subset sorted from them (not recorded which). These receptors came from an adult woman who had mild COVID-19 (a few samples of this study predate the infection). Cell type and time point are not known.

Here the CDR3 reads CASSWGGLTEAFF. As DNA, the CDR3 is TGTGCCAGCAGTTGGGGGGGCCTCACTGAAGCTTTCTTT. The rearrangement uses TRBV6-5 and TRBJ1-1, with a tentative D call TRBD1 (6 bases). With 4 bases removed from V and 4 bases from J, the gap between germline ends came to 10 bases. Germline V gene data show CDR1 as MNHEY and CDR2 as SVGAGI. This CDR3 contains 13 residues.

This clonotype was seen more than once but under ten times. J is TRBJ2-7 and V is TRBV20-1; D may correspond to TRBD1 or TRBD2 (5 bases each). The germline gives CDR1 DFQATT, CDR2 SNEGSKA (reference sequence). The CDR3 is 15 amino acids. V lost 3 bases to trimming and J lost 0 bases, with 15 bases between them. The CDR3 loop reads CSASGEWDRSYEQYF. For the CDR3, the DNA is TGCAGTGCTAGCGGTGAGTGGGACCGCTCCTACGAGCAGTACTTC.